One T cell receptor beta chain is described in this entry. The antigen is not known. Trimming cost V 5 bases and J 6 bases, with 5 bases left between them. The CDR3 has 12 residues. The assay that was used to sequence DNA from cultured CD4+ T cells was the Oncomine TCR Beta short-read assay. TCRdb reprocessed the PCR reads via MiXCR and lists one record per CDR3 protein. The table records about 20,000 distinct CDR3 sequences, about 45% of them present only once. The data were taken from a study of vaccination and CD4 T cells after COVID-19. Treatment denoted: roughly 10-day PBMC culture with coronavirus spike peptide pools or control peptides (ViraFEST assay). TCRs were sequenced by ViraFEST after antigen-specific T cells had been expanded with peptide pools.

Sequences were obtained from cultured CD4+ T cells from blood. This clonotype was sampled from a human donor with COVID-19. V usage is TRBV12-3 or TRBV12-4 and J usage is TRBJ1-6; no definite D call. The CDR3 region is CASSQPNSPLHF. The CDR3 bases are TGTGCCAGCAGTCAGCCTAATTCACCCCTCCACTTT.